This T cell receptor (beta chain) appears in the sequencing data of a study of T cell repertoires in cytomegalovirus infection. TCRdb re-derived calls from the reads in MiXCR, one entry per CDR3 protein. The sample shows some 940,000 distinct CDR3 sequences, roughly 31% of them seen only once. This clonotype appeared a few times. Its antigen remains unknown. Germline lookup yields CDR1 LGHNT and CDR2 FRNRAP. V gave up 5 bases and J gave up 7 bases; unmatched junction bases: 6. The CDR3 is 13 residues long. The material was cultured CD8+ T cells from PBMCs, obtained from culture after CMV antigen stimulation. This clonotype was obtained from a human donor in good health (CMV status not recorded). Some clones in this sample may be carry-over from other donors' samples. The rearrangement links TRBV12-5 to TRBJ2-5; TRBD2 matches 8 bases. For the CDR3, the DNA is TGTGCTAGTGGTCCGGGGGGGTGGGGGACCCAGTACTTC. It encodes CASGPGGWGTQYF.